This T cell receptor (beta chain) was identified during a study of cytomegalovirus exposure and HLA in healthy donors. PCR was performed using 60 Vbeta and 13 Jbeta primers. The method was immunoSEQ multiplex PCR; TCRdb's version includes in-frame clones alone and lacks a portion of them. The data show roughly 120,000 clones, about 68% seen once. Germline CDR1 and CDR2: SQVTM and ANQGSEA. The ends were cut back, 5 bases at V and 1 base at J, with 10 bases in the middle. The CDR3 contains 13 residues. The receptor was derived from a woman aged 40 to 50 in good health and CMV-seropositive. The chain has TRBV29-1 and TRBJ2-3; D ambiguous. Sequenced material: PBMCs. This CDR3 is CSVTFTGTDTQYF. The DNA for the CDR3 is TGCAGCGTTACCTTCACAGGCACAGATACGCAGTATTTT.